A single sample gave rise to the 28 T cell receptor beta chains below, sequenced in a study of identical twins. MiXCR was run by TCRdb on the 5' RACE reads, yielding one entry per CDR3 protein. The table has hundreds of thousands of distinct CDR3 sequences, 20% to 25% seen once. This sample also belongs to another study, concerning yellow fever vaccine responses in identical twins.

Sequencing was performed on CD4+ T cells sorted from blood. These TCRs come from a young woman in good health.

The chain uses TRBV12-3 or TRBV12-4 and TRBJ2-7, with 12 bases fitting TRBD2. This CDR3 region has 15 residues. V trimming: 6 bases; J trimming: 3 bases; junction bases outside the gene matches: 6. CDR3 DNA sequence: TGTGCCAGCAGACGGACTAGCGGGGATTACTACGAGCAGTACTTC. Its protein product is CASRRTSGDYYEQYF.

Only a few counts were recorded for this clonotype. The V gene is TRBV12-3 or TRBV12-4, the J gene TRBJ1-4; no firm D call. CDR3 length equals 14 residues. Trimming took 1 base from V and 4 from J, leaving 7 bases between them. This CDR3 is CASSLGRFNEKLFF. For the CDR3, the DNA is TGTGCCAGCAGTTTAGGACGTTTTAATGAAAAACTGTTTTTT.

Here the CDR3 reads CASSPQGRGYEQYF. The CDR3 DNA reads TGCGCCAGCAGTCCCCAGGGCAGGGGCTACGAGCAGTACTTC. The rearrangement links TRBV5-1 to TRBJ2-7, with a possible D match to TRBD1 (6 bases). Germline CDR1 and CDR2: SGHRS and YFSETQ. Trimming removed 5 bases from V and 3 bases from J, with 15 bases in between. The CDR3 is 14 amino acids.

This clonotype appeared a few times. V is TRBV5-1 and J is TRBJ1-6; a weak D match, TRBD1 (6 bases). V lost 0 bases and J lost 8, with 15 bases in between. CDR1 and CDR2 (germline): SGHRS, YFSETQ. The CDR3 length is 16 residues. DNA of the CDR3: TGCGCCAGCAGCTTGGGCGGAGCGGGGGGCGATTCACCCCTCCACTTT. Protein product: CASSLGGAGGDSPLHF.

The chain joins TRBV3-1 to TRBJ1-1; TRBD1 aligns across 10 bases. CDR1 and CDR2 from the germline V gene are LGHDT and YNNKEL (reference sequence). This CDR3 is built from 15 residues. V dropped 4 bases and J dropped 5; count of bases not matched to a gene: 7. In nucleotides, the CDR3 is TGTGCCAGCAGCCGACAGGGGGCTGATAGGACTGAAGCTTTCTTT. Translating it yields CASSRQGADRTEAFF.

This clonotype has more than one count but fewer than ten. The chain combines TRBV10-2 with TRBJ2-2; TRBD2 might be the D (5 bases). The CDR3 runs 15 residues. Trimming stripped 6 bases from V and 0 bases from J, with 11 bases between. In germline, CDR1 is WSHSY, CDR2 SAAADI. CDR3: CASREGGANTGELFF. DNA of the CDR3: TGCGCCAGCAGAGAGGGCGGCGCGAACACCGGGGAGCTGTTTTTT.

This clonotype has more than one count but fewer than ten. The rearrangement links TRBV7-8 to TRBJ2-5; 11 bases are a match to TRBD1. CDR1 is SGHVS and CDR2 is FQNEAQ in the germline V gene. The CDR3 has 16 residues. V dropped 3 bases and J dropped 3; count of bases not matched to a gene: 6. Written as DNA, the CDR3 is TGTGCCAGCAGCTTGTACCGGGACAGGGGGGAAGAGACCCAGTACTTC. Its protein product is CASSLYRDRGEETQYF.

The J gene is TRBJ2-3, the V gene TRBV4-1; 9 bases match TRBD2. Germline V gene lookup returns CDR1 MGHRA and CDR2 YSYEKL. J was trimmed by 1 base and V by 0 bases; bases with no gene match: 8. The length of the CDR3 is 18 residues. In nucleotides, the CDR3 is TGCGCCAGCAGCCAAGAAATGGGAGCGGGAGGTGGCACAGATACGCAGTATTTT. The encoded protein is CASSQEMGAGGGTDTQYF.

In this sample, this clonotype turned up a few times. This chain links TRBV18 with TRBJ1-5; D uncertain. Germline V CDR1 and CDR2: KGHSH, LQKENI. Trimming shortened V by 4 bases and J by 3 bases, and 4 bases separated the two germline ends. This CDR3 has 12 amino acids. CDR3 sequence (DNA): TGTGCCAGCTCACGAGACAATCAGCCCCAGCATTTT. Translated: CASSRDNQPQHF.

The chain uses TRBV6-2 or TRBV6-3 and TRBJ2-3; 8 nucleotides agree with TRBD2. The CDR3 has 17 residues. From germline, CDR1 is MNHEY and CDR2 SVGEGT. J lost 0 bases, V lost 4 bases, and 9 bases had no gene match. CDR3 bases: TGTGCCAGCAGTTCTCTCCCTGCTAGCGGGAGCACAGATACGCAGTATTTT. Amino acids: CASSSLPASGSTDTQYF.

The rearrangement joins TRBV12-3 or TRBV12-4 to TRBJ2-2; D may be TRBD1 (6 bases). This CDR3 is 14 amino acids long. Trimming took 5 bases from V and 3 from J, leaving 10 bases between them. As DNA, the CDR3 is TGTGCCAGCAGTGCCGGACAGCACACCGGGGAGCTGTTTTTT. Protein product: CASSAGQHTGELFF.

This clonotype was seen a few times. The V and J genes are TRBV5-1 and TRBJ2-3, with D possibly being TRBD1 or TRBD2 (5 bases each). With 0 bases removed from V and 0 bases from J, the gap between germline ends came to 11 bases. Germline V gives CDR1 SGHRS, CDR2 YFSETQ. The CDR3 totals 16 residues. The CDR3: CASSLESGASTDTQYF. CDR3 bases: TGCGCCAGCAGCTTGGAGTCCGGGGCCAGCACAGATACGCAGTATTTT.

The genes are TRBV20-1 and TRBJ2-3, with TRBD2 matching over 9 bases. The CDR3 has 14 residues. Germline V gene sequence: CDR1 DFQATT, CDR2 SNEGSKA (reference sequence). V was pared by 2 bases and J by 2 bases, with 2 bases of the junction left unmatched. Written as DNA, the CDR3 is TGCAGTGCTAGACTAGCGGGGATCACAGATACGCAGTATTTT. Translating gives CSARLAGITDTQYF.

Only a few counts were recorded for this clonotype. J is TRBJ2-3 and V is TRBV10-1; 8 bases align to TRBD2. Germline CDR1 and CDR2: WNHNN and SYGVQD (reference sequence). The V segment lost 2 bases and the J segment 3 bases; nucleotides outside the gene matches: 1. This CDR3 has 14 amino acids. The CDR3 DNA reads TGCGCCAGCAGTGAGATAGCGGGAACAGATACGCAGTATTTT. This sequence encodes CASSEIAGTDTQYF.

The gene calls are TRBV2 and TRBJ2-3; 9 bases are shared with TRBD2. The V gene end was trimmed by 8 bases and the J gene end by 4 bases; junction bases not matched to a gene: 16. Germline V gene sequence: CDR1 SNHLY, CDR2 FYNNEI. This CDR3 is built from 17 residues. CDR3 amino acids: CASCRTPAGGMSDTQYF. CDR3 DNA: TGTGCCAGCTGCCGTACTCCAGCGGGGGGAATGTCAGATACGCAGTATTTT. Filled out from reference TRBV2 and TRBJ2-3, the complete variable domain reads EPEVTQTPSHQVTQMGQEVILRCVPISNHLYFYWYRQILGQKVEFLVSFYNNEISEKSEIFDDQFSVERPDGSNFTLKIRSTKLEDSAMYFCASCRTPAGGMSDTQYFGPGTRLTVL.

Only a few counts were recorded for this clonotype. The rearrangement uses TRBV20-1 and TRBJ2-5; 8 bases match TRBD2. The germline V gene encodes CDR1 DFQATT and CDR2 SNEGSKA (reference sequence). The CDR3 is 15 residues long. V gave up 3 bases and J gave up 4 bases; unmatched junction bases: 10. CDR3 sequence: CSASQGLVLGETQYF. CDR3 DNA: TGCAGTGCTAGTCAGGGACTAGTCTTGGGAGAGACCCAGTACTTC.

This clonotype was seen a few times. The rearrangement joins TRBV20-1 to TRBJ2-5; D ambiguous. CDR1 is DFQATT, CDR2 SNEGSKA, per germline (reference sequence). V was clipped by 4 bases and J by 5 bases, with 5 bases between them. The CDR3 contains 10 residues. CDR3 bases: TGCAGTGCTACTACGGAGACCCAGTACTTC. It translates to CSATTETQYF.

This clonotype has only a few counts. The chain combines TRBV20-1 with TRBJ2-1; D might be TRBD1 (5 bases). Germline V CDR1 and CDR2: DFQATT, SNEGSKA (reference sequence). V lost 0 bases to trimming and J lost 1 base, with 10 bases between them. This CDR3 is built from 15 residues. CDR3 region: CSARESGFSYNEQFF. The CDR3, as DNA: TGCAGTGCTAGAGAGTCAGGGTTTTCCTACAATGAGCAGTTCTTC.

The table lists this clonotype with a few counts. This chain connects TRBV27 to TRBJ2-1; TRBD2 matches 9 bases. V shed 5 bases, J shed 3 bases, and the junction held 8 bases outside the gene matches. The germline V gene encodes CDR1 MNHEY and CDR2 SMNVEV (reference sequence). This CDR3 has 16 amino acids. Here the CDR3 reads CASSNIAGVVYNEQFF. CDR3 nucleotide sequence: TGTGCCAGCAGTAACATAGCGGGAGTGGTCTACAATGAGCAGTTCTTC.

The CDR3 DNA sequence: TGCGCCAGCAGCTTCCAACCGGGACAGACTAATTCACCCCTCCACTTT. This gives the protein CASSFQPGQTNSPLHF. The V gene is TRBV5-1, the J gene TRBJ1-6; the match to TRBD1 covers 7 bases. With V trimmed by 2 bases and J by 6 bases, 8 bases remained unmatched. CDR1 and CDR2 from the germline V gene are SGHRS and YFSETQ. The CDR3 is 16 residues long.

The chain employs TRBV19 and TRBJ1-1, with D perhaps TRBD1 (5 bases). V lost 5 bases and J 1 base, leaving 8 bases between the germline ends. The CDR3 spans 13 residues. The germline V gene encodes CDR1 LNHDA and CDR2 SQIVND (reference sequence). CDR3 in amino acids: CASSWQGNTEAFF. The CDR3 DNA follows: TGTGCCAGTAGTTGGCAGGGGAACACTGAAGCTTTCTTT.

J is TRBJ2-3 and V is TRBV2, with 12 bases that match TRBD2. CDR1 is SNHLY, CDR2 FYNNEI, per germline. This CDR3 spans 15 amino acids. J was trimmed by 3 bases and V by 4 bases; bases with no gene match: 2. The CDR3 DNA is TGTGCCAGCAGTGGGACTAGCGGGATTACAGATACGCAGTATTTT. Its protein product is CASSGTSGITDTQYF.

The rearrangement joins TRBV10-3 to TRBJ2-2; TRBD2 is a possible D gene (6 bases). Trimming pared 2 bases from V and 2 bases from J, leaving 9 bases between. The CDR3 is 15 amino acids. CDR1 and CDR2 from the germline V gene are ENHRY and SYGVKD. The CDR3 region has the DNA TGTGCCATCAGTGAGATGGCGGGAAACACCGGGGAGCTGTTTTTT. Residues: CAISEMAGNTGELFF.

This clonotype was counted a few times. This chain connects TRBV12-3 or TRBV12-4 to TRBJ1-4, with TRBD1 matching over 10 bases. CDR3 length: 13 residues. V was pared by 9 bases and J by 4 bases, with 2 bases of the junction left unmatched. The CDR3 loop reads CASGQGVNEKLFF. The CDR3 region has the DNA TGTGCCAGTGGACAGGGGGTTAATGAAAAACTGTTTTTT.

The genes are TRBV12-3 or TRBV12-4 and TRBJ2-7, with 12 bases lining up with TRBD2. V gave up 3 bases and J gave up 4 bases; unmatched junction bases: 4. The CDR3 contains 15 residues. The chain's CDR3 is CASSFQTSGGYEQYF. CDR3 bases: TGTGCCAGCAGTTTCCAGACTAGCGGGGGATACGAGCAGTACTTC.

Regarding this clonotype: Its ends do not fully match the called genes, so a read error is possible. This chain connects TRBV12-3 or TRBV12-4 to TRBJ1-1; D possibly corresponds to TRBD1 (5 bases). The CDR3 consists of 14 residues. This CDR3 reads CASSSWDPIMAINF. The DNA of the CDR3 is TGTGCCAGCAGTTCCTGGGACCCCATAATGGCAATAAACTTT.

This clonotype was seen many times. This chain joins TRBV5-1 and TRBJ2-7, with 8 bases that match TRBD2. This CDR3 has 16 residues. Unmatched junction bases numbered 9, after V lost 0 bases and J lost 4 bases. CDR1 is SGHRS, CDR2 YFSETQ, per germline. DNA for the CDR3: TGCGCCAGCAGCTTGGCCTTCGGGACTAGTAGTTACGAGCAGTACTTC. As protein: CASSLAFGTSSYEQYF. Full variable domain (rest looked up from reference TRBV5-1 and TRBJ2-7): KAGVTQTPRYLIKTRGQQVTLSCSPISGHRSVSWYQQTPGQGLQFLFEYFSETQRNKGNFPGRFSGRQFSNSRSEMNVSTLELGDSALYLCASSLAFGTSSYEQYFGPGTRLTVT.

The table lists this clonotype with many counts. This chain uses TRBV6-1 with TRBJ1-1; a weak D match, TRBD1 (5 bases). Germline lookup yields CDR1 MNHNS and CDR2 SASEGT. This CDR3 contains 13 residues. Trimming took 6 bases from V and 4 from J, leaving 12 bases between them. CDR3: CASSLGGPTEAFF. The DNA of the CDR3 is TGTGCCAGCAGCCTGGGGGGACCCACTGAAGCTTTCTTT.